This T cell receptor beta chain came from a study of a mutant IDH1 vaccine in newly diagnosed glioma. Overall study context: Treated patients had a mean age of approximately 40 years and a sex split that was approximately 62% male and 37.5% female. Every participant had undergone radiotherapy, temozolomide, or both before, and most underwent both.

Repertoires were generated with immunoSEQ multiplex PCR, while TCRdb's copy carries only in-frame clones and drops some. The sample includes tens of thousands of clones, 80% to 95% of them seen just once. Time point reported: week 35, safety follow-up. The vaccine gave 300 ug of a 20-mer mutant IDH1 peptide subcutaneously per dose. As concerns this clone: Its specificity is not known.

V was shortened by 1 base and J by 6 bases, with 16 bases between the two germline ends. The CDR3 totals 16 residues. From germline, CDR1 is MDHEN and CDR2 SYDVKM. The source material was PBMCs, sampled from a glioma patient whose treatment included an IDH1 peptide vaccine. The receptor was derived from a man between 50 and 59 years old with glioma. J is TRBJ2-1 and V is TRBV28; D is unclear. CDR3 residues: CASSLYPDILANEQFF. The CDR3 DNA is TGTGCCAGCAGTTTATACCCCGACATTTTGGCCAATGAGCAGTTCTTC.